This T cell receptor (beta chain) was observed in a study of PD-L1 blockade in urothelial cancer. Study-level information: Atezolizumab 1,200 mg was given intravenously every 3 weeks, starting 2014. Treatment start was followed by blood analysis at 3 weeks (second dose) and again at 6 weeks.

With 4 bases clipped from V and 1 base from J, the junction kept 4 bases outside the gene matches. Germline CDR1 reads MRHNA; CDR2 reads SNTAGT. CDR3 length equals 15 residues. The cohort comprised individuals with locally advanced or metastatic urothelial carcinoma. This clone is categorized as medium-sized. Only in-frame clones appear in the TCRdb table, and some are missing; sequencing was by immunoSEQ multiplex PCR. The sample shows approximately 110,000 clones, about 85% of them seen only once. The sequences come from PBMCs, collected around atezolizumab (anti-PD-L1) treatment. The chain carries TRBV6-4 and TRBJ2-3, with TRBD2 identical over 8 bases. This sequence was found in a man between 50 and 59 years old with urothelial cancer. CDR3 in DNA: TGTGCCAGCAGTGCAGCGGGAGACGGCACAGATACGCAGTATTTT. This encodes CASSAAGDGTDTQYF.